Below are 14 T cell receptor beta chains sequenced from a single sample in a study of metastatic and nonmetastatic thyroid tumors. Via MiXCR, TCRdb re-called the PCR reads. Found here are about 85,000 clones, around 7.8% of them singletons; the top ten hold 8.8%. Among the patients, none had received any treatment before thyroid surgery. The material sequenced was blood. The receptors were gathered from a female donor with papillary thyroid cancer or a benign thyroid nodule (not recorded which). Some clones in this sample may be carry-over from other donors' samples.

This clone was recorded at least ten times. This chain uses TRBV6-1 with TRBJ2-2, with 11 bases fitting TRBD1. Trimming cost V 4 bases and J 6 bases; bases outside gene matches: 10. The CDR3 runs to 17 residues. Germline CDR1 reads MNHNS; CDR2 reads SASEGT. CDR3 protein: CASSVRDRGAWAGELFF. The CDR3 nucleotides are TGTGCCAGCAGTGTCCGGGACAGGGGGGCTTGGGCCGGGGAGCTGTTTTTT.

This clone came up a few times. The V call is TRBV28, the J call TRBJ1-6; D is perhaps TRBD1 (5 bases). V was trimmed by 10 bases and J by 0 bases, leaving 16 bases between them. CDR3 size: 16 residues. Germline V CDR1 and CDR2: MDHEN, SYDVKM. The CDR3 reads CATRDPTSSYNSPLHF. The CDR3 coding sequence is TGTGCCACCCGGGACCCGACAAGCTCCTATAATTCACCCCTCCACTTT.

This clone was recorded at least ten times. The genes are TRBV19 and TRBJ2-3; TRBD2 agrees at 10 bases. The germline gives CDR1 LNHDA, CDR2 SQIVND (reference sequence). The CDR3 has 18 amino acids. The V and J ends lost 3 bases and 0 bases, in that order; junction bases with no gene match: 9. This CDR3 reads CASSIILAGGPSTDTQYF. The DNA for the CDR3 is TGTGCCAGTAGTATCATATTAGCGGGGGGCCCTAGCACAGATACGCAGTATTTT.

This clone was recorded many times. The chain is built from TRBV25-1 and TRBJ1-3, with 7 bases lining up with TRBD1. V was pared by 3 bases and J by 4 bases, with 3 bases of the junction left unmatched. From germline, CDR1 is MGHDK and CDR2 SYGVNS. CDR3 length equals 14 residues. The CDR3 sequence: CASSDTGAGNTIYF. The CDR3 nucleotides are TGTGCCAGCAGTGATACAGGGGCCGGAAACACCATATATTTT.

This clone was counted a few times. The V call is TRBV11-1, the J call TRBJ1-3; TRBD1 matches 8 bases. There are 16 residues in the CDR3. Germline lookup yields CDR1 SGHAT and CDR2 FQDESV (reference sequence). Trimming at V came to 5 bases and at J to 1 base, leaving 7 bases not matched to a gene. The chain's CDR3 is CASSIGQGSSGNTIYF. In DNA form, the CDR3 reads TGTGCCAGCAGCATCGGACAGGGAAGTTCTGGAAACACCATATATTTT.

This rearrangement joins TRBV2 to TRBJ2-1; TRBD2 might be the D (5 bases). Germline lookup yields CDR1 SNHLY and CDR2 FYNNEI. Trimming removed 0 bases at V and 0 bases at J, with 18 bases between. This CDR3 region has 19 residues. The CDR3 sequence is CASSEALRVGRSSYNEQFF. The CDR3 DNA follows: TGTGCCAGCAGTGAAGCGTTGAGGGTCGGCAGGAGCTCCTACAATGAGCAGTTCTTC.

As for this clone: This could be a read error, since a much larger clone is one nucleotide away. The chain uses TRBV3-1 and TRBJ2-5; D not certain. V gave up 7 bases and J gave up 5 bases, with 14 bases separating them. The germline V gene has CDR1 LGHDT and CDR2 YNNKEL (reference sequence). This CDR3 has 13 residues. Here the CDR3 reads CASNHCGRETQYF. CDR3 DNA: TGTGCCAGCAACCATTGTGGGCGGGAGACCCAGTACTTC.

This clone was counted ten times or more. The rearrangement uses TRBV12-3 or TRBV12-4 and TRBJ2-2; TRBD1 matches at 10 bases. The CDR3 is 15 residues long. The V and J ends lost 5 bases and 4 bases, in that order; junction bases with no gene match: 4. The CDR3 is CASSRQGAGTGELFF. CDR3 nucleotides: TGTGCCAGCAGTCGACAGGGGGCGGGCACCGGGGAGCTGTTTTTT.

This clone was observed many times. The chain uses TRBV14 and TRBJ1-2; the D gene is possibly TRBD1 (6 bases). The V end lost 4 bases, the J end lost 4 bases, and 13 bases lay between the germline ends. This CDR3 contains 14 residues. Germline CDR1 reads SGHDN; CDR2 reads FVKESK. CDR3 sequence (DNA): TGTGCCAGCAGCCGAAGTGGGACACCCTATGGCTACACCTTC. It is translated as CASSRSGTPYGYTF.

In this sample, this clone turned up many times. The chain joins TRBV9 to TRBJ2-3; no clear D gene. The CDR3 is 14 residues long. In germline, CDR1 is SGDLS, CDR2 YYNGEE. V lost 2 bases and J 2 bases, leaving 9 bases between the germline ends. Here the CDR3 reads CASSVGPYTDTQYF. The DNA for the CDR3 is TGTGCCAGCAGCGTCGGGCCATACACAGATACGCAGTATTTT.

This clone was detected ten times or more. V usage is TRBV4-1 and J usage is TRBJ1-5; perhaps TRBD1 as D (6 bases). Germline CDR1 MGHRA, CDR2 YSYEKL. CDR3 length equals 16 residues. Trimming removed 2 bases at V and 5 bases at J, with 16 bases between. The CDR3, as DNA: TGCGCCAGCAGCCAAATCAAAGGGGACACCGATCAGCCCCAGCATTTT. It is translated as CASSQIKGDTDQPQHF.

As DNA, the CDR3 is TGCAGTGCTAGAGGGGGGCTTCGCTACGAGCAGTACTTC. Translating gives CSARGGLRYEQYF. The J gene is TRBJ2-7, the V gene TRBV20-1, with a possible D match to TRBD1 (6 bases). This CDR3 has 13 amino acids. Trimming pared 1 base from V and 3 bases from J, leaving 10 bases between. Germline V gives CDR1 DFQATT, CDR2 SNEGSKA (reference sequence).

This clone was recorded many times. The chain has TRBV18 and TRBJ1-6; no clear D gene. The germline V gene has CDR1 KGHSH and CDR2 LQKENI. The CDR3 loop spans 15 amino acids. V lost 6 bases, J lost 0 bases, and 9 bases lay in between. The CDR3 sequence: CASSERSSYNSPLHF. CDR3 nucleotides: TGTGCCAGCTCGGAAAGGAGCTCCTATAATTCACCCCTCCACTTT.

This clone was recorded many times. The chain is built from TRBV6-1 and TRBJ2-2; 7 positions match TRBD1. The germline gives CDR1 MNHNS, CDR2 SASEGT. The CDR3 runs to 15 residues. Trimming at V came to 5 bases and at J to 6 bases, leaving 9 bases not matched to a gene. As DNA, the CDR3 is TGTGCCAGCAGTAGCAGGGGGTCGGGTTCCGGGGAGCTGTTTTTT. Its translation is CASSSRGSGSGELFF.